The clone carrying this TCR beta chain was observed once. The antigen remains undetermined. The sample is drawn from a study of CD8+ T cells in alopecia areata. Study details: Percent affected scalp area, the SALT score, rated treated patients' severity. Study observations and caveats: Mice showed TCR sharing more clearly than patients did, possibly owing to HLA. An increase in clonality over normal scalp was evident in lesional scalp, especially alopecia totalis/universalis.

Treatment: oral pan-JAK inhibitor, 5-10 mg twice daily. Peripheral blood, together with lesional scalp punch biopsies, was collected from alopecia areata patients. This CDR3 is built from 15 residues. The germline gives CDR1 SQVTM, CDR2 ANQGSEA. J gave up 9 bases and V 6 bases, and 13 bases lay outside the gene matches. The sequencing template was cDNA reverse transcribed from extracted RNA. The data were produced by immunoSEQ multiplex PCR, yet TCRdb's version contains in-frame clones alone and is incomplete. The data hold 90,000 to 150,000 clones, with more than 40% observed a single time. The rearrangement uses TRBV29-1 and TRBJ2-1; 11 bases match TRBD1. The starting material was CD4+ T cells sorted from blood, obtained at week 4, from a patient treated with tofacitinib. The clonotype was recovered from a human donor with alopecia areata. CDR3 sequence reads: CSVNLGQGAWAEQFF. For the CDR3, the DNA is TGCAGCGTGAATTTAGGACAGGGGGCTTGGGCTGAGCAGTTCTTC.